What follows are 22 T cell receptor beta chains derived from one specimen sequenced in a study of early T cells in non-severe SARS-CoV-2 infection. Each CDR3 protein gets one entry after TCRdb re-called the 5' RACE reads with MiXCR. The sample contains about 35,000 distinct CDR3 sequences, over 5% of which appear only once. Sequencing was carried out using whole blood. These receptor sequences come from an adult who was a healthcare worker with PCR-confirmed SARS-CoV-2 infection or an uninfected control (not recorded which).

This clonotype has ten or more counts. J is TRBJ2-1 and V is TRBV29-1; D remains ambiguous. V dropped 5 bases and J dropped 1 base, with 3 bases sitting between them. Germline V gives CDR1 SQVTM, CDR2 ANQGSEA. The CDR3 sequence is 11 residues long. The CDR3 coding sequence is TGCAGCGTTCGTTCCTACAATGAGCAGTTCTTC. This translates into CSVRSYNEQFF.

The V call is TRBV7-2, the J call TRBJ1-1; D remains ambiguous. There are 13 residues in the CDR3. The V end was cut by 5 bases, the J end by 4 bases, with 11 bases between. Germline CDR1 is SGHTA and CDR2 is FQGNSA. CDR3 bases: TGTGCCAGCAGCGTCAAGAGCGGCACTGAAGCTTTCTTT. Residues: CASSVKSGTEAFF. The entire variable domain, with the rest obtained from reference TRBV7-2 and TRBJ1-1, is as follows: GAGVSQSPSNKVTEKGKDVELRCDPISGHTALYWYRQSLGQGLEFLIYFQGNSAPDKSGLPSDRFSAERTGGSVSTLTIQRTQQEDSAVYLCASSVKSGTEAFFGQGTRLTVV.

This clonotype was seen many times. The chain recombines TRBV14 with TRBJ2-3, with a tentative D call TRBD2 (6 bases). V was trimmed by 0 bases and J by 7 bases, leaving 11 bases between them. Germline CDR1 is SGHDN and CDR2 is FVKESK. There are 14 residues in the CDR3. The CDR3 loop is CASSQELALNTQYF. In DNA, the CDR3 is TGTGCCAGCAGCCAAGAGCTAGCGTTAAATACGCAGTATTTT.

This clonotype was recorded a few times. Its ends do not fully match the called genes, so a read error is possible. The rearrangement joins TRBV7-9 to TRBJ2-4; 8 bases line up with TRBD1. CDR1 and CDR2 from the germline V gene are SEHNR and FQNEAQ (reference sequence). This CDR3 contains 12 residues. CDR3 sequence (DNA): TGTGCCAGCAGCTTAGCGCGGGGACAGGAGCTCTTC. This encodes CASSLARGQELF. The variable domain in full, with the rest retrieved from reference TRBV7-9 and TRBJ2-4, is DTGVSQNPRHKITKRGQNVTFRCDPISEHNRLYWYRQTLGQGPEFLTYFQNEAQLEKSRLLSDRFSAERPKGSFSTLEIQRTEQGDSAMYLCASSLARGQELFGAGTRLSVL.

This clonotype showed up many times. The chain joins TRBV10-3 to TRBJ2-3; unclear D gene. The germline V and J ends were trimmed by 6 bases and 6 bases, with 13 bases remaining between them. The germline CDR1 and CDR2 sequences are ENHRY and SYGVKD. The CDR3 sequence is 13 residues long. The CDR3 nucleotides are TGTGCCATCAGAGCCAGGTCGCCGGATACGCAGTATTTT. As protein: CAIRARSPDTQYF.

This clonotype came up many times. CDR3 bases: TGTGCCAGCAGCCCCCAAGCATCAGGAAGGACAGGTCGGGGCTACACCTTC. Protein sequence: CASSPQASGRTGRGYTF. V gene TRBV7-2 combines with J gene TRBJ1-2, with 7 bases matching TRBD1. This CDR3 contains 17 residues. The germline gives CDR1 SGHTA, CDR2 FQGNSA. V dropped 5 bases and J dropped 8; count of bases not matched to a gene: 20.

The rearrangement links TRBV11-2 to TRBJ2-5; D gene ambiguous. This CDR3 region has 16 residues. The V and J ends lost 5 bases and 5 bases respectively, with 21 bases between them. Germline-derived CDR1 and CDR2 are SGHAT and FQNNGV. As DNA, the CDR3 is TGTGCCAGCAGCCTCCTCGCCATGTCAATTTTGGAGACCCAGTACTTC. It encodes CASSLLAMSILETQYF.

This clonotype was counted between two and nine times. This chain links TRBV2 with TRBJ2-3, with D tentatively TRBD2 (5 bases). The CDR3 is made up of 15 amino acids. The germline V gene has CDR1 SNHLY and CDR2 FYNNEI. Deletions cut 7 bases from V and 0 bases from J, with 14 bases between. CDR3 DNA: TGTGCCAGCAAGCGGTTGCTAGTGAGCACAGATACGCAGTATTTT. The encoded protein is CASKRLLVSTDTQYF.

This clonotype has more than one count but fewer than ten. The chain joins TRBV5-8 to TRBJ2-7; a possible D gene is TRBD1 (6 bases). Trimming took off 1 base at V and 3 bases at J, with 8 bases between the two ends. This CDR3 comprises 13 residues. Germline lookup yields CDR1 SGHTS and CDR2 YDEGEE. CDR3 protein: CASSLRTDYEQYF. CDR3 bases: TGTGCCAGCAGCTTGAGGACAGACTACGAGCAGTACTTC.

The J gene is TRBJ1-5, the V gene TRBV2; 8 nucleotides line up with TRBD1. The J segment lost 7 bases and the V segment lost 8 bases, leaving 10 bases of the junction unmatched. Germline values: CDR1 SNHLY, CDR2 FYNNEI. The CDR3 sequence is 14 residues long. CDR3 region: CASLGRGHGQPQHF. The CDR3 nucleotides are TGTGCCAGCCTGGGCAGGGGGCATGGGCAGCCCCAGCATTTT.

This clonotype showed up many times. This chain joins TRBV4-1 and TRBJ2-1; 11 bases fit TRBD2. The V gene end was trimmed by 4 bases and the J gene end by 9 bases; junction bases not matched to a gene: 8. Germline loops: CDR1 MGHRA, CDR2 YSYEKL. The CDR3 length is 15 residues. CDR3 sequence (DNA): TGCGCCAGCAGCCCCCTAGCGGGAGGAACAGGTGAGCAGTTCTTC. As protein: CASSPLAGGTGEQFF.

This clonotype occurred once. The gene calls are TRBV6-5 and TRBJ2-7, with TRBD2 identical over 13 bases. There are 14 residues in the CDR3. Germline V gene data show CDR1 as MNHEY and CDR2 as SVGAGI. With V trimmed by 6 bases and J by 3 bases, 2 bases remained unmatched. Here the CDR3 reads CASRRTSGSYEQYF. As DNA, the CDR3 is TGTGCCAGCAGACGGACTAGCGGGAGCTACGAGCAGTACTTC.

This clonotype was detected many times. The V and J genes are TRBV7-2 and TRBJ2-7; D is ambiguous. The germline V gene has CDR1 SGHTA and CDR2 FQGNSA. Between the trimmed V and J ends, which lost 5 bases and 6 bases, there was a span of 14 bases. The CDR3 has 13 residues. The CDR3 DNA reads TGTGCCAGCAGCCCCGAGACCGTCGGCGAGCAGTACTTC. Encoded protein: CASSPETVGEQYF. Using reference TRBV7-2 and TRBJ2-7 for the parts outside the CDR3, the full variable domain is GAGVSQSPSNKVTEKGKDVELRCDPISGHTALYWYRQSLGQGLEFLIYFQGNSAPDKSGLPSDRFSAERTGGSVSTLTIQRTQQEDSAVYLCASSPETVGEQYFGPGTRLTVT.

The genes are TRBV20-1 and TRBJ2-5; possibly TRBD2 for D (6 bases). The V end was cut by 3 bases, the J end by 3 bases, with 11 bases between. The length of the CDR3 is 13 residues. Germline V gene sequence: CDR1 DFQATT, CDR2 SNEGSKA (reference sequence). CDR3 bases: TGCAGTGCTAGGGATGGAGGGAAAGAGACCCAGTACTTC. This translates into CSARDGGKETQYF.

This chain connects TRBV24-1 to TRBJ2-5; D possibly corresponds to TRBD2 (5 bases). Trimming removed 4 bases at V and 5 bases at J, with 13 bases between. The CDR3 extends over 14 amino acids. From germline, CDR1 is KGHDR and CDR2 SFDVKD. Here the CDR3 DNA reads TGTGCCACCAGTGAGCCAACTAGTTCTGAGACCCAGTACTTC. Its translation: CATSEPTSSETQYF.

There are many counts of this clonotype. The chain has TRBV6-4 and TRBJ2-3; 7 nucleotides match TRBD2. V was clipped by 4 bases and J by 2 bases; unmatched bases: 6. This CDR3 contains 15 residues. Germline V gene sequence: CDR1 MRHNA, CDR2 SNTAGT. The CDR3 DNA reads as TGTGCCAGCAGTGCTAGCGGAGACGACACAGATACGCAGTATTTT. It translates to CASSASGDDTDTQYF.

This clonotype was found a few times. The chain is built from TRBV7-6 and TRBJ2-2; 9 bases map to TRBD2. V was clipped by 2 bases and J by 7 bases; unmatched bases: 8. CDR3 length equals 16 residues. The germline gives CDR1 SGHVS, CDR2 FNYEAQ. CDR3 sequence (DNA): TGTGCCAGCAGCTTATTTGGTGGGACTAGCTACGGGGAGCTGTTTTTT. Its translation is CASSLFGGTSYGELFF.

The V and J genes are TRBV12-3 or TRBV12-4 and TRBJ2-3; possibly TRBD2 for D (5 bases). The CDR3 spans 15 residues. Trimming took 3 bases from V and 6 from J, leaving 16 bases between them. The CDR3 spells CASSFGFWGEDTQYF. The DNA for the CDR3 is TGTGCCAGCAGTTTTGGTTTTTGGGGAGAGGATACGCAGTATTTT.

This clonotype rates as medium-sized. The chain has TRBV27 and TRBJ2-5; TRBD2 is a possible D gene (6 bases). Per germline, CDR1 MNHEY and CDR2 SMNVEV (reference sequence). CDR3 size: 14 residues. With 8 bases removed from V and 5 bases from J, the gap between germline ends came to 18 bases. As DNA, the CDR3 is TGTGCCAGCGGGGGGACGCCTGGTTGGGAGACCCAGTACTTC. Protein sequence: CASGGTPGWETQYF.

This clonotype showed up many times. Relative to the germline gene, one junction end is altered; a read error may explain this. The chain links TRBV3-1 to TRBJ1-1, with D tentatively TRBD1 (5 bases). Germline CDR1 and CDR2: LGHDT and YNNKEL (reference sequence). This CDR3 has 15 residues. The CDR3: CASSPHRTEGTEVFF. The CDR3 nucleotides read TGTGCCAGCAGCCCCCACAGGACGGAGGGCACTGAAGTTTTCTTT.

This clonotype has a handful of counts. The rearrangement uses TRBV4-3 and TRBJ2-2, with 10 bases fitting TRBD2. V shed 0 bases and J 6 bases; nucleotides not matched to a gene: 7. Germline values: CDR1 LGHNA, CDR2 YSLEER. The CDR3 runs to 17 residues. DNA for the CDR3: TGCGCCAGCAGCCAAGATCTGCTAGCGGGAGCCTCCGGGGAGCTGTTTTTT. Its translation: CASSQDLLAGASGELFF.

This clonotype was seen ten or more times. The CDR3 region has the DNA TGCGCCAGCAGCCAACGCACCCTCCGGGACAGGGGGCATGAGCAGTTCTTC. Its translation is CASSQRTLRDRGHEQFF. The J gene is TRBJ2-1, the V gene TRBV4-1; 12 bases are a match to TRBD1. Losses at the gene ends were 2 bases for V and 8 bases for J; bases not matched to a gene: 10. Germline CDR1 MGHRA, CDR2 YSYEKL. The CDR3 sequence is 17 residues long.